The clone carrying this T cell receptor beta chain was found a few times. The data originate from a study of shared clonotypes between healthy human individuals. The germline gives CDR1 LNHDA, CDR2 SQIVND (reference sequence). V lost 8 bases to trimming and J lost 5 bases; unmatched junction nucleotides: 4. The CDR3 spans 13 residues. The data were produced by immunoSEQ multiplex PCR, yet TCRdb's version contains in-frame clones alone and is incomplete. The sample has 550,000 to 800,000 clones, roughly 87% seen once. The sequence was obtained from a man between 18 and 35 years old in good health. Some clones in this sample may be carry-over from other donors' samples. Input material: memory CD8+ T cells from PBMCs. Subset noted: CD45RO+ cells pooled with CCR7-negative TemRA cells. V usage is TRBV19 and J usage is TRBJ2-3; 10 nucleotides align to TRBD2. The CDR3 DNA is TGTGCCAGTTCAAGACTAGCGGGAGATACGCAGTATTTT. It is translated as CASSRLAGDTQYF.